This TCR beta chain was captured by sequencing in a study of blood T cell repertoires in COVID-19. The method was immunoSEQ multiplex PCR; TCRdb's version includes in-frame clones alone and lacks a portion of them. The table shows around 180,000 clones, with 65% to 90% occurring only once. The CDR3 has 17 amino acids. In germline, CDR1 is SGHVS, CDR2 FQNEAQ. V was cut by 1 base and J by 2 bases, with 17 bases left in between. The TCR comes from a human donor in a cohort sampled during active COVID-19. What was sequenced was peripheral blood. The rearrangement joins TRBV7-8 to TRBJ1-1; D may be TRBD1 (6 bases). The CDR3 region is CASSLGVFRGKNTEAFF. CDR3 nucleotide sequence: TGTGCCAGCAGCTTAGGTGTCTTTAGGGGGAAAAACACTGAAGCTTTCTTT.